Listed below are T cell receptor beta chains from one sample, sequenced in a study of blood T cell repertoires in COVID-19. Clones were sequenced by immunoSEQ multiplex PCR, and TCRdb holds only the in-frame ones, with some missing. The sample has around 130,000 clones; about 83% are singletons. The specimen sequenced was peripheral blood. All receptors come from a man between 60 and 70 years old with acute or convalescent COVID-19. Each CDR3 is given with its conserved first and last residue. Fields, in order: V gene, clone size, D gene, J gene, CDR3 DNA, CDR3 protein. The D gene is left open where the match is weak. Clone sizes are given selectively: once, few, many, or a class where the clone is expanded.

v_gene: TRBV4-2; abundance: -; d_gene: TRBD1; j_gene: TRBJ2-7; CDR3nt: TGTGCCAGCAGCCCACAGGACAGGAACGCCTACGAGCAGTACTTC; CDR3aa: CASSPQDRNAYEQYF
v_gene: TRBV29-1; abundance: -; d_gene: TRBD1; j_gene: TRBJ2-7; CDR3nt: TGCAGCGTTGCCACCTTTAAGGACAGGACCTACGAGCAGTACTTC; CDR3aa: CSVATFKDRTYEQYF
v_gene: TRBV28; abundance: few; d_gene: -; j_gene: TRBJ1-4; CDR3nt: TGTGCCAGCAGTGTACAGGGTTCAAATGAAAAACTGTTTTTT; CDR3aa: CASSVQGSNEKLFF
v_gene: TRBV2; abundance: -; d_gene: TRBD2; j_gene: TRBJ2-5; CDR3nt: TGTGCCAGCGGGACTAAAGAGACCCAGTACTTC; CDR3aa: CASGTKETQYF
v_gene: TRBV5-1; abundance: few; d_gene: -; j_gene: TRBJ1-2; CDR3nt: TGCGCCAGCAGCTTGGCTGGGGGCAACTATGGCTACACCTTC; CDR3aa: CASSLAGGNYGYTF
v_gene: TRBV27; abundance: once; d_gene: TRBD2; j_gene: TRBJ2-7; CDR3nt: TGTGCCAGCAGTTTAACAAGCGGGACTCTCTACGAGCAGTACTTC; CDR3aa: CASSLTSGTLYEQYF
v_gene: TRBV5-8; abundance: -; d_gene: TRBD2; j_gene: TRBJ2-3; CDR3nt: TGTGCCAGCATCCCACAGACTAGCGGGGGCGCAGATACGCAGTATTTT; CDR3aa: CASIPQTSGGADTQYF
v_gene: TRBV19; abundance: -; d_gene: -; j_gene: TRBJ2-2; CDR3nt: TGTGCCAGTAAAATACAGGGAAGCACCGGGGAGCTGTTTTTT; CDR3aa: CASKIQGSTGELFF
v_gene: TRBV28; abundance: -; d_gene: -; j_gene: TRBJ1-4; CDR3nt: TGTGCCGGCCAAAGCGGTAATGAAAAACTGTTTTTT; CDR3aa: CAGQSGNEKLFF
v_gene: TRBV19; abundance: -; d_gene: TRBD1; j_gene: TRBJ2-7; CDR3nt: TGTGCCAGTAGTATAGGGACAGGAGGCAACGAGCAGTACTTC; CDR3aa: CASSIGTGGNEQYF
v_gene: TRBV12-5; abundance: -; d_gene: TRBD1; j_gene: TRBJ2-7; CDR3nt: TGTGCTAGTGGTTTGACCCGGGACAGGTCTCCCCCCCCGCGGCAGTACTTC; CDR3aa: CASGLTRDRSPPPRQYF
v_gene: TRBV2; abundance: once; d_gene: TRBD1; j_gene: TRBJ1-1; CDR3nt: TGTGCCAGCAGCTGGGACAGGGCAGATGAAGCTTTCTTT; CDR3aa: CASSWDRADEAFF
v_gene: TRBV28; abundance: -; d_gene: TRBD1; j_gene: TRBJ2-7; CDR3nt: TGTGCCAGCAGTCCCCCTCGTAGGGACAGGGTTCCCGAGCAGTACTTC; CDR3aa: CASSPPRRDRVPEQYF
v_gene: TRBV4-1; abundance: -; d_gene: -; j_gene: TRBJ1-1; CDR3nt: TGCGCCAGCAGCCAACTCGAGAAGGGGACTGAAGCTTTCTTT; CDR3aa: CASSQLEKGTEAFF